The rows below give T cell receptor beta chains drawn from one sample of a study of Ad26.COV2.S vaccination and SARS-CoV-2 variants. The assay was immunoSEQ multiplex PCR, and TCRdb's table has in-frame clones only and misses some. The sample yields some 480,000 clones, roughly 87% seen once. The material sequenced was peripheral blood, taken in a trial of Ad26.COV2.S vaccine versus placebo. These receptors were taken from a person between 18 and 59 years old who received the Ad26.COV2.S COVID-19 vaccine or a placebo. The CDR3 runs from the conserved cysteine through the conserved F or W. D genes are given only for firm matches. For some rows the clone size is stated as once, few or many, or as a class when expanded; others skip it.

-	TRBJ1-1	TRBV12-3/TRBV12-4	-	TGTGCCAGCAGGCCGGAAAGGGTCACTGAAGCTTTCTTT	CASRPERVTEAFF
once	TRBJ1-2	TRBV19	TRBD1	TGTGCCAGTAGTTTAGACGGGACAGGGGTTACCGGCTACACCTTC	CASSLDGTGVTGYTF
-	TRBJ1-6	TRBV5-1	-	TGCGCCAGCAGCCCGGACAGTAATTCACCCCTCCACTTT	CASSPDSNSPLHF
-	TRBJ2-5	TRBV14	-	TGTGCCAGCAGCCAGGTGGGCGGGGGCCCCAAGACCGGGGCCCAGTACTTC	CASSQVGGGPKTGAQYF
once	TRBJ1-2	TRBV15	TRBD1	TGTGCCACCAGCACCGGGACAGTGAGCCACTATGGCTACACCTTC	CATSTGTVSHYGYTF
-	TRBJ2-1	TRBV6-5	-	TGTGCCAGCAGTTATCGCGATGTACAAGGCGGTGAGCAGTTCTTC	CASSYRDVQGGEQFF
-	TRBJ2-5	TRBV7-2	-	TGTGCCAGCAGCTACAATTTAGAGACCCAGTACTTC	CASSYNLETQYF
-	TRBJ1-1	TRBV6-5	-	TGTGCCAGCAGCCTGACAGGCCAGAACACTGAAGCTTTCTTT	CASSLTGQNTEAFF
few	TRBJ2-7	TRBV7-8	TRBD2	TGTGCCAGCAGCCAGGAGAGACTAGCGGCCTACGAGCAGTACTTC	CASSQERLAAYEQYF
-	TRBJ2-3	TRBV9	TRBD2	TGTGCCAGCAGCGAACTAGCGGGAGGCCACACAGATACGCAGTATTTT	CASSELAGGHTDTQYF
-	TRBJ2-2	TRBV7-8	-	TGTGCCAGCAGCTTATGGGGGGTCGGCACCGGGGAGCTGTTTTTT	CASSLWGVGTGELFF
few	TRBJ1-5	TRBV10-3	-	TGTGCCATCAGTGAGATAGGCAGGGGAAACAATCAGCCCCAGCATTTT	CAISEIGRGNNQPQHF
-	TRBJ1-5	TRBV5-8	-	TGTGCCAGCAGCTTGGACAGTAGCAATCAGCCCCAGCATTTT	CASSLDSSNQPQHF
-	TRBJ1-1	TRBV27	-	TGTGCCAGCAGTCCCACTTGGAACCGGGGCACTGAAGCTTTCTTT	CASSPTWNRGTEAFF
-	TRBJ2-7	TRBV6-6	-	TGTGCCATTTCGGAGGGGTTTAGCTCCTACGAGCAGTACTTC	CAISEGFSSYEQYF
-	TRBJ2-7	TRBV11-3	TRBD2	TGTGCCAGCAGCTTAGACGGGACTAGCGGTTTTGAGCAGTACTTC	CASSLDGTSGFEQYF
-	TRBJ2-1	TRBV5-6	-	TGTGCCAGCAGCTTGGCCTCCTACAATGAGCAGTTCTTC	CASSLASYNEQFF
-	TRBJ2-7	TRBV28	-	TGTGCCAGCAGTTTATCAGGGATCGTCCACGAGCAGTACTTC	CASSLSGIVHEQYF
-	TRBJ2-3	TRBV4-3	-	TGCGCCAGCAGCCAAGAAGGGCTCACAGATACGCAGTATTTT	CASSQEGLTDTQYF
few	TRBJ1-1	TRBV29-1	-	TGCAGCGTTGGGGTTTTGAACACTGAAGCTTTCTTT	CSVGVLNTEAFF
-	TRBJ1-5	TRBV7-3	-	TGTGCCAGCAGCTTCGGCTTTAATCAGCCCCAGCATTTT	CASSFGFNQPQHF
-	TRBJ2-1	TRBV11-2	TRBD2	TGTGCCAGCAGCTTAGGTCCGGGGACTAGCGGGAGTTGGGAGCAGTTCTTC	CASSLGPGTSGSWEQFF
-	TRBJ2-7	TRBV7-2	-	TGTGCCAGCAGCCAGGGGGCGGGAGGGCCCTACGAGCAGTACTTC	CASSQGAGGPYEQYF
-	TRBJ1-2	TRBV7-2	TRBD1	TGTGCCAGCAGCTCCATCCCAGGGGGCGGCTACACCTTC	CASSSIPGGGYTF
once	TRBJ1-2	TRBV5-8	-	TGTGCCAGCAGCCGTTTAACAGGTGTCCTACCCTATGGCTACACCTTC	CASSRLTGVLPYGYTF
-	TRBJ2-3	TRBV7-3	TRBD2	TGTGCCAGCAGCGACGACGGGACTAGGGCTGCGTATTTT	CASSDDGTRAAYF
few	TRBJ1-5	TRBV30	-	TGTGCCTGGAGTTTGAGGGGAAGTCAGCCCCAGCATTTT	CAWSLRGSQPQHF
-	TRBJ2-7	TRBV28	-	TGTGCCAGCAGTTTGCCGTACGAGCAGTACTTC	CASSLPYEQYF
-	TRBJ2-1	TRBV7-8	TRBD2	TGTGCCAGCAGCCCTAAGGGACTAGCGGGAGCCGATGAGCAGTTCTTC	CASSPKGLAGADEQFF
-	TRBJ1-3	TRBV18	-	TGTGCCAGCTCACCACACCCGCAAAGGTCTGGAAACACCATATATTTT	CASSPHPQRSGNTIYF
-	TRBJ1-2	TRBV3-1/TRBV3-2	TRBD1	TGTGCCAGCAGCCACTCAGGGGGATCTAACTATGGCTACACCTTC	CASSHSGGSNYGYTF
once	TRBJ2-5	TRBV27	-	TGTGCCAGCAGTCCGCACTGGGGGGAGACCCAGTACTTC	CASSPHWGETQYF
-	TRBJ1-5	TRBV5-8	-	TGTGCCAGCAGCTTGGAAGGGGCACGGAATCAGCCCCAGCATTTT	CASSLEGARNQPQHF
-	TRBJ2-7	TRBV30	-	TGTGCCTGGACAGGGGAAATCTCCTACGAGCAGTACTTC	CAWTGEISYEQYF
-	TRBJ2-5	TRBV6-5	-	TGTGCCAGCAGTTATGTTAGGGGGTGGGAGACCCAGTACTTC	CASSYVRGWETQYF
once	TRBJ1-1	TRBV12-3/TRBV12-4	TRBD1	TGTGCCAGCAGCCTCGGACAGGGTCTTGAAGCTTTCTTT	CASSLGQGLEAFF
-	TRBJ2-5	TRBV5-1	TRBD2	TGCGCCAGCAGCGCCCGGGCGGGAGTTCGCCAAGAGACCCAGTACTTC	CASSARAGVRQETQYF
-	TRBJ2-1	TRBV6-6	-	TGTGCCAGCAGCCCCGGAAGCTCCTACAATGAGCAGTTCTTC	CASSPGSSYNEQFF
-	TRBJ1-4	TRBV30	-	TGTGCCTGGAGCCTCACCGGGACCCGTGGTGAAAAACTGTTTTTT	CAWSLTGTRGEKLFF
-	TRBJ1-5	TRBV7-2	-	TGTGCCAGCAGCACCGACGGATATAGCAATCAGCCCCAGCATTTT	CASSTDGYSNQPQHF
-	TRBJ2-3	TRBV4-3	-	TGCGCCAGCAGCCAAGTTCCCGGGAGTGGGAATACGCAGTATTTT	CASSQVPGSGNTQYF
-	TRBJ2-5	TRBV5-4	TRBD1	TGTGCCAGCAGCTTGGGAAACAGGGGTTTCGAGACCCAGTACTTC	CASSLGNRGFETQYF
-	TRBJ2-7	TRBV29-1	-	TGCAGCGTCAGGGACACCAGCTACGAGCAGTACTTC	CSVRDTSYEQYF
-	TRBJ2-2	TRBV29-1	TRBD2	TGCAGCGTGGGAGGGAGGTTGGGAGCCGGGGAGCTGTTTTTT	CSVGGRLGAGELFF
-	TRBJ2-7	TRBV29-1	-	TGCAGCGTGATACCCGCCAGGGGAGGCCACGAGCAGTACTTC	CSVIPARGGHEQYF
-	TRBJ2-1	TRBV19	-	TGTGCCAGTATGGGATTAGCGAGCCCGTCGTACAATGAGCAGTTCTTC	CASMGLASPSYNEQFF
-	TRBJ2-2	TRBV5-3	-	TGTGCCAGAAGTGTAAGGACTACCCTCACCGGGGAGCTGTTTTTT	CARSVRTTLTGELFF
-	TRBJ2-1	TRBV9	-	TGTGCCAGCAGCGCCCTTGGGGGCGGCACAAACTCCTACAATGAGCAGTTCTTC	CASSALGGGTNSYNEQFF
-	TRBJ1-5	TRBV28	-	TGTGCCAGCAGTTTACCGAATCAGCCCCAGCATTTT	CASSLPNQPQHF
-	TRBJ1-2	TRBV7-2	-	TGTGCCAGCAGCTTAGGTAGCAGCTCAGCTAACTATGGCTACACCTTC	CASSLGSSSANYGYTF
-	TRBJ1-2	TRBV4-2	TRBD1	TGTGCCAGCAGCCAAGCCGGGACAGACTATGGCTACACCTTC	CASSQAGTDYGYTF
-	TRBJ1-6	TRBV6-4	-	TGTGCCAGCAGTGAAACCTTAGGCAATTCACCCCTCCACTTT	CASSETLGNSPLHF
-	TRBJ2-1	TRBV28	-	TGTGCCAGCAGTTTAAACGGGGCGGTTGTCGATGAGCAGTTCTTC	CASSLNGAVVDEQFF
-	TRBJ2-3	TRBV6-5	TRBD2	TGTGCCAGCAGTTTACTAGCGGGAAGGAGCACGCAGTATTTT	CASSLLAGRSTQYF
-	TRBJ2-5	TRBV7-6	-	TGTGCCAGCAGCCCTAGCAGGGCCACAGAGACCCAGTACTTC	CASSPSRATETQYF
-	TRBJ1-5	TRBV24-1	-	TGTGCCACCAGTGATCCGGGACAATTTCAGCCCCAGCATTTT	CATSDPGQFQPQHF
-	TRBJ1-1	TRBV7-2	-	TGTGCCAGCAGCTTACGGGGCGGACATAACCTACGAGCTTTCTTT	CASSLRGGHNLRAFF
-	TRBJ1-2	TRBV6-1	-	TGTGCCAGCAGTGAATCGGTCACCACTAACTATGGCTACACCTTC	CASSESVTTNYGYTF
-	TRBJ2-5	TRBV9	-	TGTGCCAGCAGCGTAGAAGCGAAGAGGGGCGGCCAAGAGACCCAGTACTTC	CASSVEAKRGGQETQYF
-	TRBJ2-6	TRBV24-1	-	TGTGCCACCAGTGATTTGATGACTGGGGCCAACGTCCTGACTTTC	CATSDLMTGANVLTF